These 14 T cell receptor beta chains were sequenced from one sample in a study of shared clonotypes between healthy human individuals. Assay used: immunoSEQ multiplex PCR; TCRdb lists only in-frame clones, some missing. The sample has fewer than 3 million clones; less than 95% are singletons. The specimen sequenced was naive CD4+ T cells from PBMCs. Subset specified: CD45RA+ positively selected. The receptors were sampled from a man younger than 35 in good health. Some clones in this sample may be carry-over from other donors' samples.

In its sample, this clone was seen once. The J gene is TRBJ1-2, the V gene TRBV28, with 11 bases that match TRBD1. The V gene's germline CDR1 is MDHEN and CDR2 SYDVKM. The CDR3 has 15 amino acids. Trimming removed 6 bases from V and 8 bases from J; junction bases left unmatched: 11. DNA of the CDR3: TGTGCCAGCAGCCACCCCCGGACAGGGGGCTTCGGCTACACCTTC. It codes for CASSHPRTGGFGYTF.

The chain recombines TRBV5-1 with TRBJ2-5; 7 bases are a match to TRBD1. Germline V gives CDR1 SGHRS, CDR2 YFSETQ. J lost 1 base, V lost 4 bases, and 10 bases had no gene match. The CDR3 extends over 16 amino acids. CDR3 in amino acids: CASSPRTGPFQETQYF. In DNA, the CDR3 is TGCGCCAGCAGCCCGCGGACAGGACCCTTCCAAGAGACCCAGTACTTC.

This chain connects TRBV18 to TRBJ2-7, with D perhaps TRBD1 or TRBD2 (6 bases each). CDR1 is KGHSH and CDR2 is LQKENI in the germline V gene. This CDR3 spans 14 amino acids. V lost 4 bases and J 4 bases, leaving 14 bases between the germline ends. CDR3 DNA sequence: TGTGCCAGCTCACGGGGGGACAATCGTTACGAGCAGTACTTC. This gives the protein CASSRGDNRYEQYF.

This clone was picked up one time. V usage is TRBV18 and J usage is TRBJ2-2; D gene unclear. This CDR3 contains 13 residues. Germline loops: CDR1 KGHSH, CDR2 LQKENI. Trimming took off 2 bases at V and 7 bases at J, with 8 bases between the two ends. The CDR3 sequence is CASSPSGVGELFF. CDR3 nucleotides: TGTGCCAGCTCACCAAGTGGAGTCGGGGAGCTGTTTTTT.

The chain combines TRBV19 with TRBJ1-5; tentatively, D is TRBD1 (6 bases). This CDR3 is 17 amino acids long. Trimming took off 3 bases at V and 0 bases at J, with 15 bases between the two ends. The germline V gene has CDR1 LNHDA and CDR2 SQIVND (reference sequence). This CDR3 reads CASSIGTRAYSNQPQHF. The CDR3 DNA follows: TGTGCCAGTAGTATCGGGACAAGGGCTTATAGCAATCAGCCCCAGCATTTT.

This chain uses TRBV25-1 with TRBJ1-2; TRBD1 agrees at 9 bases. Germline V gene sequence: CDR1 MGHDK, CDR2 SYGVNS. The V segment lost 2 bases and the J segment 5 bases; nucleotides outside the gene matches: 9. This CDR3 spans 16 amino acids. The CDR3 sequence: CASSEPRTGGAYGYTF. The CDR3 DNA follows: TGTGCCAGCAGTGAACCCCGAACAGGGGGCGCTTATGGCTACACCTTC.

As to this clone: Different DNA sequences within this sample yield the same CDR3. The CDR3 protein is CASSSTGAGETQYF. The DNA of the CDR3 is TGTGCCAGCAGCTCCACAGGGGCGGGGGAGACCCAGTACTTC. V and J are TRBV7-9 and TRBJ2-5, with D perhaps TRBD1 (7 bases). The ends were cut back, 4 bases at V and 5 bases at J, with 14 bases in the middle. Looked up from germline, CDR1 is SEHNR and CDR2 is FQNEAQ (reference sequence). This CDR3 has 14 amino acids.

The chain employs TRBV6-5 and TRBJ1-1; D is unresolved. V shed 6 bases and J shed 7 bases, with 12 bases lying between them. Germline values: CDR1 MNHEY, CDR2 SVGAGI. The CDR3 has 12 amino acids. This chain's CDR3 is CASSPHSGEAFF. The CDR3 nucleotides read TGTGCCAGCAGCCCCCACAGCGGTGAAGCTTTCTTT.

V and J are TRBV5-1 and TRBJ2-4, with unresolved D. This CDR3 spans 19 amino acids. Trimming stripped 0 bases from V and 0 bases from J, with 19 bases between. Looked up from germline, CDR1 is SGHRS and CDR2 is YFSETQ. In DNA, the CDR3 is TGCGCCAGCAGCTTGGGGGTAGGAGAGCCCCTTGGAGCCAAAAACATTCAGTACTTC. Translation: CASSLGVGEPLGAKNIQYF.

The chain carries TRBV27 and TRBJ2-7, with D hard to call. This CDR3 comprises 18 residues. CDR1 MNHEY and CDR2 SMNVEV come from the germline V gene (reference sequence). Trimming left V 5 bases short and J 9 bases short, with 32 bases between. This chain's CDR3 is CASSPAPAVTTKAIGQYF. CDR3 sequence (DNA): TGTGCCAGCAGTCCCGCCCCGGCGGTAACTACGAAGGCGATCGGGCAGTACTTC.

The rearrangement joins TRBV6-1 to TRBJ2-1; 7 bases are a match to TRBD1. The germline gives CDR1 MNHNS, CDR2 SASEGT. The CDR3 has 16 amino acids. V dropped 4 bases and J dropped 7; count of bases not matched to a gene: 13. The CDR3 is CASSAQTGKVGNEQFF. The CDR3 nucleotides are TGTGCCAGCAGTGCGCAGACAGGGAAGGTGGGGAATGAGCAGTTCTTC.

The gene calls are TRBV6-5 and TRBJ1-2, with D possibly TRBD1 on 5 matching bases. The V end lost 6 bases, the J end lost 4 bases, and 12 bases lay between the germline ends. CDR1 MNHEY and CDR2 SVGAGI come from the germline V gene. The CDR3 is 13 residues long. CDR3 sequence reads: CASRKDKGYGYTF. CDR3 in DNA: TGTGCCAGCAGAAAGGACAAGGGCTATGGCTACACCTTC.

The chain combines TRBV11-2 with TRBJ2-7, with TRBD1 matching over 7 bases. The CDR3 sequence is 12 residues long. Germline V gene sequence: CDR1 SGHAT, CDR2 FQNNGV. V was pared by 11 bases and J by 7 bases, with 11 bases of the junction left unmatched. The CDR3 protein is CAVDRVNYEQYF. The CDR3 region has the DNA TGTGCCGTTGACAGGGTAAACTATGAGCAGTACTTC.

The V gene is TRBV27, the J gene TRBJ2-6; possibly TRBD2 for D (5 bases). Germline V gives CDR1 MNHEY, CDR2 SMNVEV (reference sequence). V lost 5 bases and J 3 bases, leaving 20 bases between the germline ends. The CDR3 is 18 residues long. CDR3 region: CASSTPSWRKGGANVLTF. The DNA of the CDR3 is TGTGCCAGCAGTACCCCTAGCTGGAGGAAAGGTGGGGCCAACGTCCTGACTTTC.